The present entry profiles one T cell receptor beta chain with its context. No antigen is known for it. Deep-level running was used for the assay. Sequencing used immunoSEQ multiplex PCR; TCRdb keeps in-frame clones, though not all of them. The data hold 2,500,000 or so clones, with roughly 93% observed a single time. The CDR3 has 13 residues. The germline CDR1 and CDR2 sequences are LNHDA and SQIVND (reference sequence). Trimming shortened V by 6 bases and J by 5 bases, and 13 bases separated the two germline ends. The data are from a study of shared clonotypes between healthy human individuals. Study details: CD4 naive cells filled three plates per donor, CD4 memory three, CD8 naive two and CD8 memory one.

Study-level results: In a handful of donors, around 4.8% of naive CD4 clonotypes appeared in common. Exclusively blood specimens were collected; tissue repertoires likely differ.

The rearrangement links TRBV19 to TRBJ2-5; possible D gene TRBD2, 5 bases. The TCR originated in a young man in good health. Some clones in this sample may be carry-over from other donors' samples. Sequenced input: naive CD4+ T cells from PBMCs. Indicated subset: CD45RA+ positively selected. The chain's CDR3 is CASSGFGEETQYF. The CDR3 coding sequence is TGTGCCAGTAGCGGATTTGGGGAGGAGACCCAGTACTTC.